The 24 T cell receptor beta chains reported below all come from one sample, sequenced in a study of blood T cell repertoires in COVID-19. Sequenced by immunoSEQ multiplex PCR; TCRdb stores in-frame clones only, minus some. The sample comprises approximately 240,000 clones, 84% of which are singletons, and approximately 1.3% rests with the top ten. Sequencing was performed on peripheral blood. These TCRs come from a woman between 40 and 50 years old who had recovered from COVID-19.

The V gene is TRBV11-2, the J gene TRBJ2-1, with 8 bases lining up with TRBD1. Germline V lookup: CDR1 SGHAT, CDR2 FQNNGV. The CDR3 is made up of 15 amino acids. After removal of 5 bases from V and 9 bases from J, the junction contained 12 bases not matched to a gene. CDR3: CASSPNRGSSSEQFF. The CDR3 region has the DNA TGTGCCAGCAGCCCAAACAGGGGGTCGTCCTCTGAGCAGTTCTTC.

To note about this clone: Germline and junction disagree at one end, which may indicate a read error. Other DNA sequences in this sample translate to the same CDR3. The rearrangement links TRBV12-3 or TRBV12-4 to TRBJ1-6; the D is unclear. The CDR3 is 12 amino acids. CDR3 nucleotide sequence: TGTGCCAGCAGTTCCTCCGGGGAGCCCCTCCATTTT. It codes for CASSSSGEPLHF.

CDR3 DNA: TGTGCCAGCAGCTTAGCTGGGACAGGGAACTATGGCTACACCTTC. Residues: CASSLAGTGNYGYTF. The V call is TRBV7-8, the J call TRBJ1-2; 9 nucleotides agree with TRBD1. This CDR3 contains 15 residues. Germline V gene data show CDR1 as SGHVS and CDR2 as FQNEAQ. Trimming at V came to 0 bases and at J to 2 bases, leaving 1 base not matched to a gene.

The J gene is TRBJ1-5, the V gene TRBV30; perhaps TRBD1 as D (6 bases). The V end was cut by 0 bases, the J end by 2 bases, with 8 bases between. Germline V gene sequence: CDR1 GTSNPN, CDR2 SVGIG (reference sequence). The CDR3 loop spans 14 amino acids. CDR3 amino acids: CAWSVNRGNQPQHF. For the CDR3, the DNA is TGTGCCTGGAGTGTTAACAGGGGCAATCAGCCCCAGCATTTT.

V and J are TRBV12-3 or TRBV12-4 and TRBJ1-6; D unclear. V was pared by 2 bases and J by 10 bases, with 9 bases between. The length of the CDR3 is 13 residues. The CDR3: CASSLNGESPLHF. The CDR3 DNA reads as TGTGCCAGCAGTTTAAACGGGGAATCACCCCTCCACTTT.

CDR3 sequence reads: CASSLFMSVTAGYTF. The CDR3 DNA is TGTGCCAGCAGCTTATTTATGTCGGTGACAGCCGGCTACACCTTC. This rearrangement joins TRBV7-2 to TRBJ1-2; D perhaps matches TRBD1 (5 bases). CDR1 is SGHTA, CDR2 FQGNSA, per germline. This CDR3 comprises 15 residues. The germline V and J ends were trimmed by 2 bases and 8 bases, with 18 bases remaining between them.

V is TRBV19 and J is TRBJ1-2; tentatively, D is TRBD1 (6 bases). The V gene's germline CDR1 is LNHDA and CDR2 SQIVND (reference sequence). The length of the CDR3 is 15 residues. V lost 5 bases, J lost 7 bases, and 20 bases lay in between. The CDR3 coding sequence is TGTGCCAGTAGTTTAATTGACGACGCAGGGGTTGGCTACACCTTC. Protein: CASSLIDDAGVGYTF.

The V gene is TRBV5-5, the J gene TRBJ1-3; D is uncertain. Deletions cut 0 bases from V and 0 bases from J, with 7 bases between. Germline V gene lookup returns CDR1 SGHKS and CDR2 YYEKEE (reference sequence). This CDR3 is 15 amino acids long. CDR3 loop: CASSLGHSSGNTIYF. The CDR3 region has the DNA TGTGCCAGCAGCTTGGGACACAGCTCTGGAAACACCATATATTTT.

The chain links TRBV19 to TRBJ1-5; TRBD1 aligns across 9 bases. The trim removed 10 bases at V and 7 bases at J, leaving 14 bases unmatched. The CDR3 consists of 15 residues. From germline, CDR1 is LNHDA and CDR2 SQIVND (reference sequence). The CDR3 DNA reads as TGTGCCACCAGAACAGGGGGCTTTTTGGGCCAGCCCCAGCATTTT. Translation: CATRTGGFLGQPQHF.

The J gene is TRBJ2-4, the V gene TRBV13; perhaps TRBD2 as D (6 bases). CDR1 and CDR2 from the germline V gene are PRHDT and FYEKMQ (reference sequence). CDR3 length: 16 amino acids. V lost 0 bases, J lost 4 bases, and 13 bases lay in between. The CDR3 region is CASSLGKAGGKNIQYF. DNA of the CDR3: TGTGCCAGCAGCTTAGGGAAGGCTGGGGGGAAAAACATTCAGTACTTC. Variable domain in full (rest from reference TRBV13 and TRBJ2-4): AAGVIQSPRHLIKEKRETATLKCYPIPRHDTVYWYQQGPGQDPQFLISFYEKMQSDKGSIPDRFSAQQFSDYHSELNMSSLELGDSALYFCASSLGKAGGKNIQYFGAGTRLSVL.

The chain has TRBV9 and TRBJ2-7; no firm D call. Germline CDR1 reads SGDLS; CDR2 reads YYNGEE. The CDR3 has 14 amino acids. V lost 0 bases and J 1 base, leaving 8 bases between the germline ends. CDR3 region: CASSVDPLSYEQYF. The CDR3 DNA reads TGTGCCAGCAGCGTAGATCCCCTTTCCTACGAGCAGTACTTC.

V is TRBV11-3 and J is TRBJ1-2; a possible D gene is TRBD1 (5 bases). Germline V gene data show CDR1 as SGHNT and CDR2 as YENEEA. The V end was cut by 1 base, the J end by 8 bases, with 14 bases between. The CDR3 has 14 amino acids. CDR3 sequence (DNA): TGTGCCAGCAGCTTAGTACGTGGGGGAGGCGGCTACACCTTC. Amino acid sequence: CASSLVRGGGGYTF.

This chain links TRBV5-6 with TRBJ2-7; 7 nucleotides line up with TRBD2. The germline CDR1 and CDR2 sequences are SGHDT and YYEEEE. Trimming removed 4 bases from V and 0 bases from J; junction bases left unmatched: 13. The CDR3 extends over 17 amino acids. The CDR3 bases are TGTGCCAGCAGCCCGATCGGGGAGGGACGAAGCTCCTACGAGCAGTACTTC. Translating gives CASSPIGEGRSSYEQYF.

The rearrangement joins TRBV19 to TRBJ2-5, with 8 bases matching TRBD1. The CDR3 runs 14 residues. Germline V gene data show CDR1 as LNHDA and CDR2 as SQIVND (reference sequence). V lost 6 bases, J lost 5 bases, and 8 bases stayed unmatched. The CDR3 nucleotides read TGTGCCAGTAGAGAAAGCAGGGGGCGTGAGACCCAGTACTTC. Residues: CASRESRGRETQYF.

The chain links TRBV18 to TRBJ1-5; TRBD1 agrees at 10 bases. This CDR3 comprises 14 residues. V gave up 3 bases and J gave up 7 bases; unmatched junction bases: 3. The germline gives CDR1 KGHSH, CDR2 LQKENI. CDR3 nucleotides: TGTGCCAGCTCACCTGCGACAGGGGGCCAGCCCCAGCATTTT. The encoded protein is CASSPATGGQPQHF.

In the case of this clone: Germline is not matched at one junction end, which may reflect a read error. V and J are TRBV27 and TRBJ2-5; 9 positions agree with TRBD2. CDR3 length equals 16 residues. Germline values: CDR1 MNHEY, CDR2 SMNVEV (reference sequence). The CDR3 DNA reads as TGTGCCAGTAGTTTGGGAGCGGGGGGCCTCCAAGAGACCCAGTACTTC. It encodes CASSLGAGGLQETQYF.

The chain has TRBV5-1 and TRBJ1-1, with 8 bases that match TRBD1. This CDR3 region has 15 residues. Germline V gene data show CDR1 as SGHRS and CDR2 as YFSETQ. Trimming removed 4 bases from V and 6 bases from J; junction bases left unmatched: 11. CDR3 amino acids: CASSHSAGGVAEAFF. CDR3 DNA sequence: TGCGCCAGCAGCCATAGTGCAGGGGGCGTCGCTGAAGCTTTCTTT.

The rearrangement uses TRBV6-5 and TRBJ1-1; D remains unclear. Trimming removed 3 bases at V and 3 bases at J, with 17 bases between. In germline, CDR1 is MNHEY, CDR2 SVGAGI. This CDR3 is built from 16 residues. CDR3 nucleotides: TGTGCCAGCAGTTATGTGTCTCACTCTTCGGACACTGAAGCTTTCTTT. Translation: CASSYVSHSSDTEAFF.

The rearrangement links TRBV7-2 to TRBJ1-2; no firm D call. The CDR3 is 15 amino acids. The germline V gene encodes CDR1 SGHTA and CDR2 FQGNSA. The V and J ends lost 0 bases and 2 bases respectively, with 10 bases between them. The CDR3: CASSLAAHENYGYTF. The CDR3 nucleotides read TGTGCCAGCAGCTTAGCGGCACATGAAAACTATGGCTACACCTTC.

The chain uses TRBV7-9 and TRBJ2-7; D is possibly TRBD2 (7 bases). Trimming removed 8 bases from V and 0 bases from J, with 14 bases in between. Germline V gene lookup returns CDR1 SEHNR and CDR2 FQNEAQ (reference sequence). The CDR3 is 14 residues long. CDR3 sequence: CASVPGGGSYEQYF. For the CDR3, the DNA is TGTGCCAGCGTCCCGGGGGGCGGCTCCTACGAGCAGTACTTC.

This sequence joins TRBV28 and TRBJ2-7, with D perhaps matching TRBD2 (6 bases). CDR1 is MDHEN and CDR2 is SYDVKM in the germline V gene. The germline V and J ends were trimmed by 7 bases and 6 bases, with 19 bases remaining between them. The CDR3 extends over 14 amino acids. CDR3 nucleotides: TGTGCCAGCACCATTGGTAGCAGCGGGTCCGAGCAGTACTTC. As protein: CASTIGSSGSEQYF. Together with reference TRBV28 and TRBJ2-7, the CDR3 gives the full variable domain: DVKVTQSSRYLVKRTGEKVFLECVQDMDHENMFWYRQDPGLGLRLIYFSYDVKMKEKGDIPEGYSVSREKKERFSLILESASTNQTSMYLCASTIGSSGSEQYFGPGTRLTVT.

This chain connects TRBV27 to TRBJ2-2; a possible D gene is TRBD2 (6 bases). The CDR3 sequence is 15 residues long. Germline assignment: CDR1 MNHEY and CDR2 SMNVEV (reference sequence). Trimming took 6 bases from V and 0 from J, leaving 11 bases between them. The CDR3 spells CASSRGNTNTGELFF. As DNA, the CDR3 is TGTGCCAGCAGCCGGGGGAATACGAACACCGGGGAGCTGTTTTTT.

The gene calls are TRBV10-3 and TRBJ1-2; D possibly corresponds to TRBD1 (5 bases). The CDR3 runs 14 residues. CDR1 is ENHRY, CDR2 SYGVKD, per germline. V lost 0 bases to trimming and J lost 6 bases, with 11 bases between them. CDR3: CAISESGQGHGYTF. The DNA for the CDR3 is TGTGCCATCAGTGAGTCGGGGCAGGGCCATGGCTACACCTTC.

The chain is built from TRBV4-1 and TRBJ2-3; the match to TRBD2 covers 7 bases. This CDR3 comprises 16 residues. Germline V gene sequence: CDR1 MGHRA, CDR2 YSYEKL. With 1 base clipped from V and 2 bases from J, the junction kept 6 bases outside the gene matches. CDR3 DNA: TGCGCCAGCAGCCAAGTGCGAGCGGGGCTCACAGATACGCAGTATTTT. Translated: CASSQVRAGLTDTQYF.